This T cell receptor (beta chain) was sequenced during a study of T cell clonotyping in hematopoietic cell transplantation. Study details: Recipients' pretransplant samples followed cytoreduction.

Documented time point: recipient sample about 28 days before transplant, after cytoreduction. Samples: about 28 days before transplant, then days 30, 100 and 180 after. Trimming removed 10 bases from V and 9 bases from J, with 19 bases in between. The CDR3 spans 14 residues. CDR1 and CDR2 (germline): MNHNY, SVGAGI (reference sequence). Profiled with immunoSEQ multiplex PCR; TCRdb holds only in-frame clones, not every one. Among roughly 20,000 clones listed, 75% to 90% were seen once. This clone was detected only once. The V call is TRBV6-6, the J call TRBJ1-6; the D gene is possibly TRBD1 (5 bases). The TCR originated in a young man with biphenotypic leukemia. Some clones in this sample may be carry-over from other donors' samples. The material sequenced was peripheral blood mononuclear cells, taken before stem cell transplant. DNA for the CDR3: TGTGCCATGTCCTCTAGAGGGGAGGGTTCACCCCTCCACTTT. Protein: CAMSSRGEGSPLHF.